A selection of T cell receptor beta chains follows, all from one sample in a study of OX40 agonist ivuxolimab in advanced cancers. The assay was immunoSEQ multiplex PCR, and TCRdb's table has in-frame clones only and misses some. The sample includes about 61,000 clones, more than 85% seen only once; the top ten take roughly 1.1%. The sample here was CD4+ or CD8+ T cells sorted from blood, taken in a trial of the OX40 agonist ivuxolimab. The receptor source for this set is an adult with an advanced solid tumor such as melanoma, head and neck, liver or kidney cancer. The CDR3 runs from the conserved cysteine through the conserved F or W. The order of the fields is V gene, D gene, J gene, clone size, CDR3 DNA, CDR3 protein. D genes are given only for firm matches. Size tells how often a clone was seen (once, few, many) or the class of an expanded clone, and some rows leave it out.

TRBV7-2	NA	TRBJ2-7	NA	TGTGCCAGCAGCTTAAATTTTCTGGGAGCCTACGAGCAGTACTTC	CASSLNFLGAYEQYF
TRBV18	NA	TRBJ2-2	NA	TGTGCCAGCTCCCCCCCCCGGAGAGCGAACACCGGGGAGCTGTTTTTT	CASSPPRRANTGELFF
TRBV30	TRBD2	TRBJ2-7	NA	TGTGCTATTCGCGGGACTAGCGGGGGGACCTACGAGCAGTACTTC	CAIRGTSGGTYEQYF
TRBV5-1	TRBD1	TRBJ1-4	NA	TGCGCCAGCAGGTCCGGATACAGGGGGCGAGGGGGTGAAAAACTGTTTTTT	CASRSGYRGRGGEKLFF
TRBV5-1	NA	TRBJ2-1	NA	TGCGCCAGCAGCTTGGACGGTTCCTACAATGAGCAGTTCTTC	CASSLDGSYNEQFF
TRBV19	TRBD1	TRBJ1-4	NA	TGTGCCAGTAGTATTATACAGGGGGCTAATGAAAAACTGTTTTTT	CASSIIQGANEKLFF
TRBV5-4	NA	TRBJ1-2	NA	TGTGCCAGCAGTCGGGACTCGCTCACCTATGGCTACACCTTC	CASSRDSLTYGYTF
TRBV7-6	NA	TRBJ1-1	NA	TGTGCCAGCAGCCCCACGGTAGTCACTGAAGCTTTCTTT	CASSPTVVTEAFF
TRBV27	NA	TRBJ2-3	once	TGTGCCAGCAGTTTAAGGAGCCGCACAGATACGCAGTATTTT	CASSLRSRTDTQYF
TRBV19	TRBD1	TRBJ2-4	few	TGTGCCAGTTATCCGGGACAGGGGCGATTGGTCTTC	CASYPGQGRLVF
TRBV19	TRBD1	TRBJ2-2	NA	TGTGCCACCTCACACAGGGGGACCGGGGAGCTGTTTTTT	CATSHRGTGELFF
TRBV18	NA	TRBJ2-7	NA	TGTGCCAGCTCACCACGTGCAAGGGGGACCTACGAGCAGTACTTC	CASSPRARGTYEQYF